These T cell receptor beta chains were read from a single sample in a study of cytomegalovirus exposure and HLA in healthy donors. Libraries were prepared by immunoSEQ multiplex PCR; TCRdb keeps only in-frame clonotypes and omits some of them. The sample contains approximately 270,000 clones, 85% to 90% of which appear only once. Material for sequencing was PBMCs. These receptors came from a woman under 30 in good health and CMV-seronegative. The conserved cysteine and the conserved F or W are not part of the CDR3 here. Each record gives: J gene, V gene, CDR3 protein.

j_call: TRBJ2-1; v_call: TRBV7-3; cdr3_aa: ASSILAGDYNEQF
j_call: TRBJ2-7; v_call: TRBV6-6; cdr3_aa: ASSYARAGVEQY
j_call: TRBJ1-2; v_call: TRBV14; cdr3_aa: ASSQAGNYGYT
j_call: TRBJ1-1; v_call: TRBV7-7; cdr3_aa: ASSLEAGTEAF
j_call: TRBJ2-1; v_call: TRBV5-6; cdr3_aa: ASSSTSGGNNEQF
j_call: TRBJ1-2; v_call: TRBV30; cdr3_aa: AWSHDTRQGGNYGYT
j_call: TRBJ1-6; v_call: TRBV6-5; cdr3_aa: ASRQGSNSPLH
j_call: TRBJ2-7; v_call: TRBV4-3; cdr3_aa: ASSQDRVQYEQY
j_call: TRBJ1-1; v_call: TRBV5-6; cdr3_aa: ASTLADRVNTEAF
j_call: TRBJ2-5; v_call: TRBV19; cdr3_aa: ASRISRNQETQY
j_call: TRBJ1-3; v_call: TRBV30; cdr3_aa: AWTLDLAGNTIY
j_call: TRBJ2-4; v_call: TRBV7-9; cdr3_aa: ASSLDSGAKNIQY
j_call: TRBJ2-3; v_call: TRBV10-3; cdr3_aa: AISEGTGRTDTQY
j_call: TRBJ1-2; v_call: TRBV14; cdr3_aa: ASSQWTGGMYGYT
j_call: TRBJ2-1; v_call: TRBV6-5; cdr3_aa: ASSYLQGAPVNEQF
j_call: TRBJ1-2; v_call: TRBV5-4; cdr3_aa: ASSLWAMAGTYYGYT
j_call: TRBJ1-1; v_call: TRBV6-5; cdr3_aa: ASSYNREAF
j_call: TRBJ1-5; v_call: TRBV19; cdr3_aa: ASSTNQPQH
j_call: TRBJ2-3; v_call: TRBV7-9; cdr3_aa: ASSLRQGALGPNTDTQY
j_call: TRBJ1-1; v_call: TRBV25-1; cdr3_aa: ASSGLGTGDEAF
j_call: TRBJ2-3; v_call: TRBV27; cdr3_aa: ASSSTSGGNTDTQY
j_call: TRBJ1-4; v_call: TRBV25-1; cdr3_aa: ASTYGVLANEKLF
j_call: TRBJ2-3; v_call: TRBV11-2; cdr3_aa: ASSAPGQGVKDTQY
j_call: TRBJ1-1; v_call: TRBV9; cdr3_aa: ASSEEGRGNTEAF
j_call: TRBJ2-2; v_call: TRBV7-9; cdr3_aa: ASSLATVTGELF
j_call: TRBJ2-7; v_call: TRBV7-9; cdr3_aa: ASSYGTGGTEGQY
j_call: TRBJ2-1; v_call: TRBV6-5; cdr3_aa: ASSRTGYNEQF
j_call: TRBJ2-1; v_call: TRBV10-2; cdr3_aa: ASRSGGARDEQF
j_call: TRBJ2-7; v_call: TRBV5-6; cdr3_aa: ASIKGRTGYSYEQY
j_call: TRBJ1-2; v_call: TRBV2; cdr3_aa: ASSEDRGYYGYT